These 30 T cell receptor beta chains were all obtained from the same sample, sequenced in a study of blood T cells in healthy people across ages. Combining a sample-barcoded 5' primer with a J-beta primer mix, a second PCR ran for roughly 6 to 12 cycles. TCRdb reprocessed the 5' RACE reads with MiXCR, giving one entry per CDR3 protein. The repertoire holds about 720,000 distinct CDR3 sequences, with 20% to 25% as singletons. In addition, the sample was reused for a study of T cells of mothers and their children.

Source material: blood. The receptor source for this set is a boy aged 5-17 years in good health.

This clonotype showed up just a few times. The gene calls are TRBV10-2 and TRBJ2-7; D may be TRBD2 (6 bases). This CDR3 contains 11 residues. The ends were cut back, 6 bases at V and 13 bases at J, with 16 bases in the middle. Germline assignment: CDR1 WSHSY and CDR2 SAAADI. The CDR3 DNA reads TGCGCCAGCAGGGAGGGGTACGGGCAATACTTC. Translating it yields CASREGYGQYF.

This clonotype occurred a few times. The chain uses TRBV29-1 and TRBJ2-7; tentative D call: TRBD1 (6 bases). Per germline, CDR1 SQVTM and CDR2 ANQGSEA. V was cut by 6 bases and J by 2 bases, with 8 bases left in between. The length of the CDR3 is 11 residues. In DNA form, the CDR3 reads TGCAGCGTCAGGACAGCCTACGAGCAGTACTTC. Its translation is CSVRTAYEQYF.

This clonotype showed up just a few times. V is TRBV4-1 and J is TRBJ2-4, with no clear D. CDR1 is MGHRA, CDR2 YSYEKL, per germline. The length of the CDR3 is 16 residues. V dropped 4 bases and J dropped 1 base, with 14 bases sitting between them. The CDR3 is CASSPGLSPAKNIQYF. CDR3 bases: TGCGCCAGCAGCCCCGGGCTTTCTCCGGCCAAAAACATTCAGTACTTC.

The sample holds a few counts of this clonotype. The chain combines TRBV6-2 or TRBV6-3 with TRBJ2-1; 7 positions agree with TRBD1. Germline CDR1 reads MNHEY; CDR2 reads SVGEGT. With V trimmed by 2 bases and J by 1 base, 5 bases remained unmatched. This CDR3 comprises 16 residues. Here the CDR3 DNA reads TGTGCCAGCAGTTACACCGACAGGGATTCCTACAATGAGCAGTTCTTC. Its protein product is CASSYTDRDSYNEQFF.

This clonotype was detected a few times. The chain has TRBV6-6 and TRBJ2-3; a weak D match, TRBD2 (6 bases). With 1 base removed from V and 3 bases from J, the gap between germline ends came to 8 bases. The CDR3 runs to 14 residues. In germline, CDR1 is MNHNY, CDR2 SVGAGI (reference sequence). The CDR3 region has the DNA TGTGCCAGCAGTTACTACGGGAGAACAGATACGCAGTATTTT. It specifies CASSYYGRTDTQYF.

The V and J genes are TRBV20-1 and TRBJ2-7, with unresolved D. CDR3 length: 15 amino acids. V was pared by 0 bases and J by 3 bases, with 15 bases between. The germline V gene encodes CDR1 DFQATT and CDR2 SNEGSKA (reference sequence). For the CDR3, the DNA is TGCAGTGCTAGAGATATGGGCACAGCCGACTACGAGCAGTACTTC. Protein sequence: CSARDMGTADYEQYF.

In DNA form, the CDR3 reads TGTGCCACCAGTGGGTCTACGGCGGGGCACTACAATGAGCAGTTCTTC. This encodes CATSGSTAGHYNEQFF. The V call is TRBV24-1, the J call TRBJ2-1; possibly TRBD2 for D (6 bases). With 5 bases removed from V and 3 bases from J, the gap between germline ends came to 16 bases. The CDR3 is 16 residues long. Germline CDR1 reads KGHDR; CDR2 reads SFDVKD.

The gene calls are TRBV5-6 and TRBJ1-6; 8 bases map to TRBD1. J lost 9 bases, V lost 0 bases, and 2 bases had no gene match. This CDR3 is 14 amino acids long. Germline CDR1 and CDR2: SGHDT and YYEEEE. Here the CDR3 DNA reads TGTGCCAGCAGCTTGGCCAGGGGGCTTTCACCCCTCCACTTT. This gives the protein CASSLARGLSPLHF.

The CDR3 DNA is TGTGCCAGCGCGAGGGACACCAGCAATCAGCCCCAGCATTTT. Its protein product is CASARDTSNQPQHF. The chain links TRBV7-2 to TRBJ1-5; tentatively, D is TRBD1 (6 bases). The CDR3 runs 14 residues. The V gene lost 8 bases and the J gene lost 1 base, with 12 bases spanning the gap. The germline CDR1 and CDR2 sequences are SGHTA and FQGNSA. Together with reference TRBV7-2 and TRBJ1-5, the CDR3 gives the full variable domain: GAGVSQSPSNKVTEKGKDVELRCDPISGHTALYWYRQSLGQGLEFLIYFQGNSAPDKSGLPSDRFSAERTGGSVSTLTIQRTQQEDSAVYLCASARDTSNQPQHFGDGTRLSIL.

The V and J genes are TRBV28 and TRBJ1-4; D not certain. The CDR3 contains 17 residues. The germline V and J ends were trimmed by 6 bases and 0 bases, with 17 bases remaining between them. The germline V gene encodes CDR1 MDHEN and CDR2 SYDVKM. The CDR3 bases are TGTGCCAGCAGCCCCCCGGACGGGGTTGCAACTAATGAAAAACTGTTTTTT. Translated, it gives CASSPPDGVATNEKLFF.

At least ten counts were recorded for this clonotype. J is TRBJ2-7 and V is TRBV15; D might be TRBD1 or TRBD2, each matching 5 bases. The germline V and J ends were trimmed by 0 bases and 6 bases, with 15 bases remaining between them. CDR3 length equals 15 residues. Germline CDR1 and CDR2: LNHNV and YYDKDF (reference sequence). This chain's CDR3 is CATSRDVSRAGEQYF. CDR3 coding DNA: TGTGCCACCAGCAGAGATGTCAGCAGGGCGGGCGAGCAGTACTTC.

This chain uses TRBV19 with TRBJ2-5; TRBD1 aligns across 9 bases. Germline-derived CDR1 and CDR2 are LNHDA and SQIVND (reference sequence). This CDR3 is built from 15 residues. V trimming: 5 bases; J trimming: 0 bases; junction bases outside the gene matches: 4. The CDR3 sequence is CASSATGGYQETQYF. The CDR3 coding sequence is TGTGCCAGTAGTGCGACAGGGGGGTACCAAGAGACCCAGTACTTC.

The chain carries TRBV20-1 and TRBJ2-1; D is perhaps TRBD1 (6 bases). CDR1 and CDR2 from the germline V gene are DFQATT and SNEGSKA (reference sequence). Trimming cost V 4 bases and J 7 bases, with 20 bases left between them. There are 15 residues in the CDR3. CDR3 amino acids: CSATRLGAPGNEQFF. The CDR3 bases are TGCAGTGCTACCCGTTTGGGGGCCCCTGGGAATGAGCAGTTCTTC.

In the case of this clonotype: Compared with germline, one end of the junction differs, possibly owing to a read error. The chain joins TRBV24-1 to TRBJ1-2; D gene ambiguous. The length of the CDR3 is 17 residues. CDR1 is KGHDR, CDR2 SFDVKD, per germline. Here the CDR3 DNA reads TGTGCCACCCCTGATGGGCTTCAACCCCCCGGTGACTATGGCTGCACCTTC. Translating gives CATPDGLQPPGDYGCTF.

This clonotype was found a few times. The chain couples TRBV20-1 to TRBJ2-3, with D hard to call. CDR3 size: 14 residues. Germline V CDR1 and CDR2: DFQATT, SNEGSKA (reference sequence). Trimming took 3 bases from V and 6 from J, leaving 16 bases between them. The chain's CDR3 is CSASIRPAPDTQYF. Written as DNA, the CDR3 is TGCAGTGCTAGTATCCGTCCTGCCCCTGATACGCAGTATTTT.

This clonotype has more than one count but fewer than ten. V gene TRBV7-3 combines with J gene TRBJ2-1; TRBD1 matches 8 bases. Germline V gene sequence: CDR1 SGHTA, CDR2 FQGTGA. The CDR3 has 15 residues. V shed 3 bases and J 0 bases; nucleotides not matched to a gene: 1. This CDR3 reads CASSFDRGSYNEQFF. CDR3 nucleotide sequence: TGTGCCAGCAGCTTCGACAGGGGCTCCTACAATGAGCAGTTCTTC.

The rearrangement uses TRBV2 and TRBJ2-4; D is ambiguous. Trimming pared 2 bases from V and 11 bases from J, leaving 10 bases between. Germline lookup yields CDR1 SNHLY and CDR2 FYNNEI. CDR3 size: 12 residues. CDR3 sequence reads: CASSEIIIVQYF. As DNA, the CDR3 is TGTGCCAGCAGTGAAATCATCATTGTTCAGTACTTC.

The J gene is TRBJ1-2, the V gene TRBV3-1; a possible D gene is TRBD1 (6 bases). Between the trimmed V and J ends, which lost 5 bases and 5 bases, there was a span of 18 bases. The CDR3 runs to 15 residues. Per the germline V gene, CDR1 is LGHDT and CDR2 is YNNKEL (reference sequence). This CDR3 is CASSETGVGGYGYTF. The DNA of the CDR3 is TGTGCCAGCAGCGAGACAGGTGTGGGGGGTTATGGCTACACCTTC.

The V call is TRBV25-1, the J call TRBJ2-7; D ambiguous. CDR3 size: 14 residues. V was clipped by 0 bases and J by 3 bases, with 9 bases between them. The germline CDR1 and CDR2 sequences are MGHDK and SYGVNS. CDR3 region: CASSEYTWGYEQYF. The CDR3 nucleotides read TGTGCCAGCAGTGAATATACGTGGGGCTACGAGCAGTACTTC.

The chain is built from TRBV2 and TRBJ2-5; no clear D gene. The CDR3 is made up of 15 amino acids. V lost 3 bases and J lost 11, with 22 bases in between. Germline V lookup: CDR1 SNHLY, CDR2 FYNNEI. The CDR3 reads CASSEGGLLLRGQYF. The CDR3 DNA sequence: TGTGCCAGCAGTGAGGGTGGGCTACTCCTACGAGGACAGTACTTC.

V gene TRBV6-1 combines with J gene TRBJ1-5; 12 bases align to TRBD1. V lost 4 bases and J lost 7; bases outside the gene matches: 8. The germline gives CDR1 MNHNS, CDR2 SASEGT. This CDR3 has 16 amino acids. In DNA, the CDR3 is TGTGCCAGCAGTGGATTGGGACAGGGGGCTTGGCAGCCCCAGCATTTT. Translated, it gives CASSGLGQGAWQPQHF.

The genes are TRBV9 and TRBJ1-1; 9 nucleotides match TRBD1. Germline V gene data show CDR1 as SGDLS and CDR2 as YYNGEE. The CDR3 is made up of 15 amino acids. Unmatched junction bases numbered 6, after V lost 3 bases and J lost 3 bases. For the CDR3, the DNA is TGTGCCAGCAGCGCGGGACAGGGTAGGGACACTGAAGCTTTCTTT. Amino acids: CASSAGQGRDTEAFF.

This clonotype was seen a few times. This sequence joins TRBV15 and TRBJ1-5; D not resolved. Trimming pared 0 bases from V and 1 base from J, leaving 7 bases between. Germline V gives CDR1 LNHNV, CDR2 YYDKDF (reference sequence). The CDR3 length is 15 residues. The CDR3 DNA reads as TGTGCCACCAGCAGAGATTTCCACAGCAATCAGCCCCAGCATTTT. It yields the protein CATSRDFHSNQPQHF.

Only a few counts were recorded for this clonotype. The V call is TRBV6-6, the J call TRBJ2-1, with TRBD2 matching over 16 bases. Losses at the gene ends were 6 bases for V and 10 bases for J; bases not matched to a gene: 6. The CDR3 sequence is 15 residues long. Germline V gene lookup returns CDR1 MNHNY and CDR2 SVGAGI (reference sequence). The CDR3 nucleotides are TGTGCCAGCAGCACGGGACTAGCGGGGGGGAAAGAGCAGTTCTTC. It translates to CASSTGLAGGKEQFF.

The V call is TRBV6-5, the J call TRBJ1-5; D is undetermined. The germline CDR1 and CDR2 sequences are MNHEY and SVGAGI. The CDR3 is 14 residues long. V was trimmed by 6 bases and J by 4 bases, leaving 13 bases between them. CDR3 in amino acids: CASRAAVGNQPQHF. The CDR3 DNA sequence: TGTGCCAGCAGGGCGGCCGTGGGGAATCAGCCCCAGCATTTT.

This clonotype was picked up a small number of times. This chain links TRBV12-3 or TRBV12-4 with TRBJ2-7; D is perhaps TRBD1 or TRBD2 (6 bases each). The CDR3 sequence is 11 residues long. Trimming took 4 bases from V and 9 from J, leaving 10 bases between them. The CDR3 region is CASSWGAWQYF. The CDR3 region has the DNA TGTGCCAGCAGTTGGGGGGCGTGGCAGTACTTC.

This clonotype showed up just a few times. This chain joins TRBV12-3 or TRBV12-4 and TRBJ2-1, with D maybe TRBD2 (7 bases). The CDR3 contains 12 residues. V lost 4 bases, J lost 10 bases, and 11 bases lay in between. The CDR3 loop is CASSSGGVEQFF. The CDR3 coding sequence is TGTGCCAGCAGTTCGGGGGGCGTGGAGCAGTTCTTC.

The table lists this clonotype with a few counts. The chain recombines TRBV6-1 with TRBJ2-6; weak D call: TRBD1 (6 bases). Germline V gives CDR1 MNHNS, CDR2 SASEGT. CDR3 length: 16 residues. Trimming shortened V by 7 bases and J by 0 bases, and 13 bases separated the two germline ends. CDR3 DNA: TGTGCCAGCACCGACAGGTCTACCTCTGGGGCCAACGTCCTGACTTTC. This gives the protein CASTDRSTSGANVLTF.

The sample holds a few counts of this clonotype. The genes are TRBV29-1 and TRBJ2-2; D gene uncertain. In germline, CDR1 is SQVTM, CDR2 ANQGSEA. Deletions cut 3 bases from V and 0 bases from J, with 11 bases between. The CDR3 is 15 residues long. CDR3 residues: CSVDWPHSNTGELFF. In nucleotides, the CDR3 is TGCAGCGTTGATTGGCCACATTCGAACACCGGGGAGCTGTTTTTT.

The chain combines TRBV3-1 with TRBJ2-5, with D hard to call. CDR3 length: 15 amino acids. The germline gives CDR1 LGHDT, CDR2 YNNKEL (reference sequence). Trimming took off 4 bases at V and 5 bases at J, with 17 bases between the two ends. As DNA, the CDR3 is TGTGCCAGCAGCCGAAAGTCGGCGATCGGGGAGACCCAGTACTTC. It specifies CASSRKSAIGETQYF.